This T cell receptor beta chain was observed in a study of regulatory T cells in long-lasting Graves disease. Trimming removed 2 bases from V and 5 bases from J; junction bases left unmatched: 10. The CDR3 runs to 15 residues. The germline gives CDR1 GTSNPN, CDR2 SVGIG (reference sequence). According to the study, TCR beta libraries were built with iRepertoire HTBI primers and CDR3-region Arm-PCR. TCRdb re-derived calls from the multiplex PCR reads in MiXCR, one entry per CDR3 protein. Of roughly 700,000 distinct CDR3 sequences listed, around 30% were seen once; the top ten hold 40% to 50%. This sample's time point: persistent/refractory GD, antithyroid drugs over 5 years with positive TRAb. PBMC-derived RNA was used for the TCR library. Investigators report Graves' disease was diagnosed under American Thyroid Association guidelines. Study results and caveats: New patients shared about a thousand public clonotypes, fewer than the 2,500 to 3,500 shared by persistent patients.

This clonotype has only one observation. The target antigen is unknown. The sequence was obtained from a female donor with Graves disease. The chain couples TRBV30 to TRBJ1-2; TRBD1 aligns across 8 bases. The source material was peripheral blood mononuclear cells (PBMCs), sampled when the disease was refractory, from a patient treated with antithyroid drugs. The CDR3 region has the DNA TGTGCCTGGAGTACACCCACAGGGGGTGTGTATGGCTACACCTTC. The encoded protein is CAWSTPTGGVYGYTF.